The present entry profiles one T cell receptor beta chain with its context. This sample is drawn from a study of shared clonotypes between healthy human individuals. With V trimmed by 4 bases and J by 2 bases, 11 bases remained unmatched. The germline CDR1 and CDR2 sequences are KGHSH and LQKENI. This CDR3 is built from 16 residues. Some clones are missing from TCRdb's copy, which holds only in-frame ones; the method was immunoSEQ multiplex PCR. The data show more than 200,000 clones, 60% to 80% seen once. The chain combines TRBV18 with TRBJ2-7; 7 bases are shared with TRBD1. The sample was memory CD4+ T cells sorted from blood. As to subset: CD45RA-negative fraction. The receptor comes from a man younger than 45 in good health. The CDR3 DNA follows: TGTGCCAGCTCACGTAATCGCAGGGGGTCCGCCTACGAGCAGTACTTC. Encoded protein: CASSRNRRGSAYEQYF.